This TCR beta chain was sequenced for a study of post-analysis software for immune sequencing data. Prepared libraries of TCR beta cDNA carried unique molecular identifiers. Researchers reported some 500,000 cDNA molecules coming from about 0.98 to 11 million T cells. TCRdb fed the PCR reads into MiXCR, producing one record per CDR3 protein. This sample has 350,000 to 450,000 distinct CDR3 sequences, with approximately 38% found just once. Details on this clonotype: Antigen: not known.

Notes on the study in general: About 5 TRBV segments were more frequent in patients than controls; TRBV5-6, TRBV5-1 and TRBV20-1 belonged to this group.

The CDR3 totals 14 residues. Between the trimmed V and J ends, which lost 4 bases and 8 bases, there was a span of 18 bases. The germline CDR1 and CDR2 sequences are LGHDT and YNNKEL (reference sequence). The TCR originated in a girl aged 2-10 years with multiple sclerosis. The gene calls are TRBV3-1 and TRBJ2-7, with D tentatively TRBD1 or TRBD2 (6 bases each). The sample consisted of blood. The CDR3 bases are TGTGCCAGCAGCCCCCAGGGGACTCTACGAAAGCAGTACTTC. Translated: CASSPQGTLRKQYF.